This entry lists 6 T cell receptor beta chains sequenced from one sample in a study of control samples from healthy donors and cancer patients. Measured with immunoSEQ multiplex PCR; TCRdb has only the in-frame clones, and not every one. The table records almost 90,000 clones, more than 75% of them present only once. Sequenced sample: blood. Receptors were obtained from a woman in her forties in good health.

The chain employs TRBV29-1 and TRBJ2-7; D is possibly TRBD1 or TRBD2 (5 bases each). The CDR3 loop spans 14 amino acids. Germline V gene lookup returns CDR1 SQVTM and CDR2 ANQGSEA. The germline V and J ends were trimmed by 6 bases and 3 bases, with 18 bases remaining between them. CDR3 residues: CSVAPGTVNYEQYF. DNA for the CDR3: TGCAGCGTCGCCCCCGGGACGGTTAACTACGAGCAGTACTTC.

The rearrangement links TRBV15 to TRBJ1-1, with unresolved D. V was trimmed by 5 bases and J by 0 bases, leaving 10 bases between them. The CDR3 is 14 amino acids. From germline, CDR1 is LNHNV and CDR2 YYDKDF (reference sequence). The CDR3 here is CATSARALNTEAFF. CDR3 sequence (DNA): TGTGCCACCAGCGCACGGGCTTTGAACACTGAAGCTTTCTTT.

The chain carries TRBV11-3 and TRBJ2-1; D gene unclear. The CDR3 consists of 16 residues. Germline V gives CDR1 SGHNT, CDR2 YENEEA. Trimming removed 8 bases from V and 3 bases from J, with 20 bases in between. In nucleotides, the CDR3 is TGTGCCAGCGCCCCATTGAATAAGTGGGACTACAATGAGCAGTTCTTC. Amino acids: CASAPLNKWDYNEQFF.

In the case of this clone: Other DNA sequences within the sample encode an identical CDR3. The chain recombines TRBV27 with TRBJ1-2; 7 bases line up with TRBD1. The CDR3 covers 12 residues. The trim removed 4 bases at V and 5 bases at J, leaving 1 base unmatched. The V gene's germline CDR1 is MNHEY and CDR2 SMNVEV (reference sequence). CDR3 loop: CASSSGGYGYTF. Written as DNA, the CDR3 is TGTGCCAGCAGTTCAGGGGGGTATGGCTACACCTTC.

This clone has just a few counts. This chain joins TRBV10-3 and TRBJ2-7; 11 nucleotides agree with TRBD1. Germline V gene data show CDR1 as ENHRY and CDR2 as SYGVKD. The trim removed 2 bases at V and 1 base at J, leaving 10 bases unmatched. The CDR3 has 18 amino acids. The chain's CDR3 is CAISESPGTGGPSYEQYF. DNA of the CDR3: TGTGCCATCAGTGAGAGTCCCGGGACAGGGGGGCCTTCCTACGAGCAGTACTTC.

The V gene is TRBV15, the J gene TRBJ1-4; TRBD1 agrees at 10 bases. Germline V gives CDR1 LNHNV, CDR2 YYDKDF (reference sequence). V lost 0 bases and J lost 5; bases outside the gene matches: 3. The CDR3 totals 16 residues. CDR3: CATSRDGGQGNEKLFF. For the CDR3, the DNA is TGTGCCACCAGCAGAGATGGGGGACAGGGGAATGAAAAACTGTTTTTT.